This is a list of T cell receptor beta chains from one sample in a study of blood T cell repertoires in COVID-19. Repertoires were generated with immunoSEQ multiplex PCR, while TCRdb's copy carries only in-frame clones and drops some. The profile shows roughly 230,000 clones, about 84% of them singletons. Sequenced: peripheral blood. The receptors shown here come from a woman older than 75 with acute or convalescent COVID-19. The conserved cysteine and the conserved F or W are not part of the CDR3 here. Clone size is shown for a subset of rows, as once, few, many or a class of expanded clone.

size | J | V | length | CDR3
NA | TRBJ2-1 | TRBV23-1 | 13 | ASKTDRSSYNEQF
NA | TRBJ2-5 | TRBV27 | 13 | ASSLASGRYETQY
NA | TRBJ1-6 | TRBV29-1 | 10 | SARTGDSPLH
few | TRBJ2-1 | TRBV5-1 | 12 | ASRPAGRGNEQF
NA | TRBJ1-6 | TRBV7-2 | 14 | ASSLGGLPSNSPLH
NA | TRBJ1-2 | TRBV7-9 | 10 | ASSATGLGYT
NA | TRBJ2-2 | TRBV7-6 | 13 | ASSLRDREAGELF
few | TRBJ1-1 | TRBV29-1 | 13 | SGGSGRGQNTEAF
NA | TRBJ2-1 | TRBV7-6 | 13 | ASSPGLAGGSEQF
NA | TRBJ2-5 | TRBV9 | 14 | ASSGGPGQRQETQY
NA | TRBJ2-7 | TRBV5-6 | 14 | ASSQRDRVLNYEQY
NA | TRBJ1-5 | TRBV28 | 14 | ATLSLPPPSNQPQH
NA | TRBJ1-2 | TRBV6-1 | 11 | ASSDRLGAGYT
NA | TRBJ1-3 | TRBV11-2 | 10 | ASSPREDTIY
NA | TRBJ1-6 | TRBV7-8 | 14 | ASSPLTRSEGSPLH
NA | TRBJ1-5 | TRBV28 | 13 | ASSRAGQVGQPQH
NA | TRBJ2-1 | TRBV11-2 | 13 | ASSPTGVTYNEQF
NA | TRBJ1-4 | TRBV6-5 | 11 | ASSYSGGEKLF
NA | TRBJ1-5 | TRBV19 | 12 | ASDGAGGGQPQH
once | TRBJ2-7 | TRBV5-4 | 13 | ASSAPGLALGEQY
NA | TRBJ2-7 | TRBV28 | 14 | ASTLLRGLGAYEQY
few | TRBJ2-3 | TRBV3-1/TRBV3-2 | 14 | ASSQEGGGAADTQY
NA | TRBJ2-1 | TRBV2 | 12 | ASSPNRGAGEQF